This T cell receptor (beta chain) was sequenced for a study of shared clonotypes between healthy human individuals. Study-wide background: In total, the donors were two women and a few men aged 18 to 49.

For genomic DNA, unsorted samples relied on tens of millions of PBMCs. Trimming shortened V by 6 bases and J by 3 bases, and 6 bases separated the two germline ends. CDR3 length: 11 residues. Per germline, CDR1 SNHLY and CDR2 FYNNEI. This clone was recorded a few times. Its antigen remains unknown. Findings and limits, study-wide: The diversity represented, both genetic and in exposure history, was limited by few donors.

PBMC DNA, left unsorted, was sequenced on ten immunoSEQ deep assay plates. Assay: immunoSEQ multiplex PCR; the TCRdb copy retains only in-frame clones and omits some. The sample has a few hundred thousand clones, 77% seen once. The sequencing sample was made of PBMCs. This rearrangement joins TRBV2 to TRBJ2-7; D gene ambiguous. This TCR derives from a woman aged 40 to 50 in good health. Some clones in this sample may be carry-over from other donors' samples. CDR3: CASREIYEQYF. CDR3 nucleotides: TGTGCCAGCAGGGAGATCTACGAGCAGTACTTC.